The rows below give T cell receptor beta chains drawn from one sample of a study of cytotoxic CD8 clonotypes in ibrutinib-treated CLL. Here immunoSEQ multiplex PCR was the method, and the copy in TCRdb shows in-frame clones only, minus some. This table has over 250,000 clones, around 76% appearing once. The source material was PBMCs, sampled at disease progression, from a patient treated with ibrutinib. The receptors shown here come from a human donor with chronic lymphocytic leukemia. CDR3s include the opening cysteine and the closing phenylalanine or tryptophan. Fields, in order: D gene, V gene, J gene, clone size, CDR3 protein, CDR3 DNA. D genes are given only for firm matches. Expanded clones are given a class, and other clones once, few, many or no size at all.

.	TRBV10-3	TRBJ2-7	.	CAISDPGREAYEQYF	TGTGCCATCAGTGACCCGGGTAGGGAGGCCTACGAGCAGTACTTC
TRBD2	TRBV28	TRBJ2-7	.	CASSFLSGRAYEQYF	TGTGCCAGCAGTTTTCTATCCGGGAGGGCCTACGAGCAGTACTTC
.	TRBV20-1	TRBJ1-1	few	CSALGSEAFF	TGCAGTGCCCTAGGGTCTGAAGCTTTCTTT
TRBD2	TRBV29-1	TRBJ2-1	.	CSVVLAGGPQSYNEQFF	TGCAGCGTTGTACTCGCGGGAGGGCCCCAGTCCTACAATGAGCAGTTCTTC
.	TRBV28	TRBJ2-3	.	CASSRTTSTDTQYF	TGTGCCAGCAGTCGGACAACTAGCACAGATACGCAGTATTTT
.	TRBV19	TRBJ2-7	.	CASSISLATVYEQYF	TGTGCCAGTAGTATTAGCCTAGCGACAGTCTACGAGCAGTACTTC
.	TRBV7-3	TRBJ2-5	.	CASSLRGRGAASGETQYF	TGTGCCAGCAGCTTAAGGGGCAGAGGGGCGGCGAGCGGAGAGACCCAGTACTTC
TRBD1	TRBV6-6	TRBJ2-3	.	CASSRTGGTDTQYF	TGTGCCAGCAGTCGGACAGGGGGCACAGATACGCAGTATTTT
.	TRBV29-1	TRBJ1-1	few	CSVGGGNTEAFF	TGCAGCGTTGGAGGAGGGAACACTGAAGCTTTCTTT
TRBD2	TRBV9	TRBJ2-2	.	CASSTGLGLAPTGELFF	TGTGCCAGCAGCACCGGACTTGGACTAGCCCCCACCGGGGAGCTGTTTTTT
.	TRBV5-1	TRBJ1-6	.	CASSLINSPLHF	TGCGCCAGCAGCTTAATCAATTCACCCCTCCACTTT
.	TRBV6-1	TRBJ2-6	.	CASTGTPSGANVLTF	TGTGCCAGCACTGGGACCCCCTCTGGGGCCAACGTCCTGACTTTC
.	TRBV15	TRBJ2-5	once	CATSRDGRVQETQYF	TGTGCCACCAGCAGAGATGGCAGGGTACAAGAGACCCAGTACTTC
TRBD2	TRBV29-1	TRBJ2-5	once	CSVEVTSGRIGQETQYF	TGCAGCGTTGAAGTTACTAGCGGGAGAATAGGACAAGAGACCCAGTACTTC
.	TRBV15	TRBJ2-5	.	CATSRDTVQETQYF	TGTGCCACCAGCAGAGATACGGTGCAAGAGACCCAGTACTTC
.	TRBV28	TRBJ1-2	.	CASSLEGPTYGYTF	TGTGCCAGCAGTTTAGAGGGTCCGACATATGGCTACACCTTC
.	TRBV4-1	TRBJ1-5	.	CASSRGNSNQPQHF	TGCGCCAGCAGCCGGGGGAATAGCAATCAGCCCCAGCATTTT
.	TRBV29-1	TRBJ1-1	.	CSVHIKNTEAFF	TGCAGCGTTCACATTAAGAACACTGAAGCTTTCTTT
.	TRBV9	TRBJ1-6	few	CASSGGNSPLHF	TGTGCCAGCAGCGGCGGCAATTCACCCCTCCACTTT
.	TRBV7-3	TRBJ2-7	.	CASSLSPGKDEQYF	TGTGCCAGCAGCTTATCCCCGGGTAAAGACGAGCAGTACTTC
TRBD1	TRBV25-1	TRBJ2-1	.	CASSESVPGTGVVEQFF	TGTGCCAGCAGTGAATCCGTTCCCGGGACAGGGGTTGTCGAGCAGTTCTTC
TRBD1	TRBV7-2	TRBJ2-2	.	CASRRQGLTGELFF	TGTGCCAGCAGGAGACAGGGCCTCACCGGGGAGCTGTTTTTT
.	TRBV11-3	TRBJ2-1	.	CASSLGPPIRYNEQFF	TGTGCCAGCAGCTTAGGTCCGCCAATTAGATACAATGAGCAGTTCTTC
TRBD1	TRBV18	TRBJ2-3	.	CASSPPDRAGVSTDTQYF	TGTGCCAGCTCACCACCGGACAGGGCGGGTGTAAGCACAGATACGCAGTATTTT
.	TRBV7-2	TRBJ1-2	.	CASSPPTSGGYTF	TGTGCCAGCAGCCCACCGACATCGGGTGGCTACACCTTC
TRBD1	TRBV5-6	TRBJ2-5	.	CASTPFGTGGLETQYF	TGTGCCAGCACCCCATTCGGGACAGGGGGCCTGGAGACCCAGTACTTC
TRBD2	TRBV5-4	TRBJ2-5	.	CASSQWAGGSKETQYF	TGTGCCAGCAGCCAATGGGCGGGGGGGTCCAAAGAGACCCAGTACTTC
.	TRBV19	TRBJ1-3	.	CATAFLSGNTIYF	TGTGCCACCGCCTTCCTCTCTGGAAACACCATATATTTT
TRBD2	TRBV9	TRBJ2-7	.	CASSAHSRTPGLAEQYF	TGTGCCAGCAGCGCACATTCTCGGACGCCGGGACTAGCGGAGCAGTACTTC
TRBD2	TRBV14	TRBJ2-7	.	CASSRRVLAGYYEQYF	TGTGCCAGCAGCCGAAGAGTCCTAGCGGGGTACTACGAGCAGTACTTC
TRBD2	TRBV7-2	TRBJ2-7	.	CASSLGRAGDYEQYF	TGTGCCAGCAGCTTAGGTCGAGCGGGGGACTACGAGCAGTACTTC
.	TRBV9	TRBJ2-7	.	CASSVGTVGSYEQYF	TGTGCCAGCAGCGTAGGGACGGTCGGGAGCTACGAGCAGTACTTC
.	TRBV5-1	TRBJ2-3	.	CASSLVQMADTQYF	TGCGCCAGCAGCTTGGTTCAGATGGCAGATACGCAGTATTTT
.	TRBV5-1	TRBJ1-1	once	CASSVMGVWAEAFF	TGCGCCAGCAGCGTGATGGGGGTATGGGCTGAAGCTTTCTTT
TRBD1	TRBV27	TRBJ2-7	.	CASSLKPGQIYEQYF	TGTGCCAGCAGTCTCAAGCCGGGACAGATTTACGAGCAGTACTTC
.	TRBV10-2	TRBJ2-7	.	CASSEYGQGPYEQYF	TGCGCCAGCAGTGAGTATGGGCAGGGCCCCTACGAGCAGTACTTC
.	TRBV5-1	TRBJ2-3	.	CASSAEFTDTQYF	TGCGCCAGCAGCGCCGAGTTCACAGATACGCAGTATTTT
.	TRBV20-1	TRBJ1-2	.	CSAPGNSGYTF	TGCAGTGCCCCGGGTAATTCGGGCTACACCTTC
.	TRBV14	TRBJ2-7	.	CASSQQWGEQYF	TGTGCCAGCAGCCAACAGTGGGGAGAGCAGTACTTC
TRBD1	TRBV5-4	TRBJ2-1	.	CASSHDRGPLTYNEQFF	TGTGCCAGCAGCCACGACAGGGGGCCCTTAACCTACAATGAGCAGTTCTTC
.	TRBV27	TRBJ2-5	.	CASKERGDKKETQYF	TGTGCCAGCAAGGAACGCGGGGACAAAAAAGAGACCCAGTACTTC
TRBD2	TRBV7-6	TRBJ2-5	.	CASSLRPTAGALETQYF	TGTGCCAGCAGCTTACGCCCAACTGCGGGAGCGTTGGAGACCCAGTACTTC
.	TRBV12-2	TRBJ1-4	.	CASRLVDDSNEKLFF	TGTGCAAGTCGCTTAGTTGACGACAGTAATGAAAAACTGTTTTTT
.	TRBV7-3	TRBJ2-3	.	CASSPSGDTQYF	TGTGCCAGCAGCCCATCGGGAGATACGCAGTATTTT
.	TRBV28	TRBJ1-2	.	CASSRGGSYGYTF	TGTGCCAGCAGTAGGGGGGGGAGCTATGGCTACACCTTC
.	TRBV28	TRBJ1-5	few	CASTTVIGGNQPQHF	TGTGCCAGCACGACGGTCATTGGAGGCAATCAGCCCCAGCATTTT
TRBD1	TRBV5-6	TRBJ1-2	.	CASLEGGTPYGYTF	TGTGCCAGCTTGGAAGGGGGCACCCCCTATGGCTACACCTTC
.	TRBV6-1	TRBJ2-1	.	CASSAQGWGEQFF	TGTGCCAGCAGTGCGCAGGGTTGGGGTGAGCAGTTCTTC
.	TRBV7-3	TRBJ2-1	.	CASSLFTNNEQFF	TGTGCCAGCAGCTTATTTACCAACAATGAGCAGTTCTTC
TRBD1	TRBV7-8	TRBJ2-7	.	CASSLHRGLREQYF	TGTGCCAGCAGCCTGCACAGGGGGCTGCGGGAGCAGTACTTC
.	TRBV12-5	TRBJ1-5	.	CASGSGQLRVNQPQHF	TGTGCTAGTGGTTCAGGACAGTTAAGGGTCAATCAGCCCCAGCATTTT
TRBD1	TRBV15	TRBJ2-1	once	CATSRGRDRIWDEQFF	TGTGCCACCAGCAGAGGCCGGGACAGGATCTGGGATGAGCAGTTCTTC
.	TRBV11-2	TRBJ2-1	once	CASSHRDEQFF	TGTGCCAGCAGTCATAGGGATGAGCAGTTCTTC